These 28 T cell receptor beta chains share one sample of origin, sequenced in a study of T cells after yellow fever vaccination. TCRdb re-analysed the 5' RACE reads in MiXCR, keeping a single row per CDR3 protein. The table records about 350,000 distinct CDR3 sequences, around 8.1% of them present only once. This material consisted of PBMCs, taken approximately 40 days after the first yellow fever vaccination. The receptors shown here come from a man younger than 35 who received the YFV17D yellow fever vaccine.

This clonotype has a handful of counts. The genes are TRBV30 and TRBJ2-1, with 10 nucleotides matching TRBD2. The CDR3 runs 14 residues. J was trimmed by 4 bases and V by 4 bases; bases with no gene match: 4. Germline V gene sequence: CDR1 GTSNPN, CDR2 SVGIG (reference sequence). Here the CDR3 reads CAWTGLAVYNEQFF. The CDR3 nucleotides read TGTGCCTGGACCGGACTAGCGGTGTACAATGAGCAGTTCTTC.

This clonotype was counted at least ten times. The rearrangement joins TRBV5-5 to TRBJ1-1; TRBD1 might be the D (5 bases). CDR1 and CDR2 (germline): SGHKS, YYEKEE (reference sequence). V shed 6 bases and J shed 1 base, with 19 bases lying between them. This CDR3 has 16 amino acids. The CDR3 region has the DNA TGTGCCAGCATCGGCGGGGGTAGGACGGGGAACACTGAAGCTTTCTTT. Translated: CASIGGGRTGNTEAFF. Looking up the rest from reference TRBV5-5 and TRBJ1-1 gives the full variable domain: DAGVTQSPTHLIKTRGQQVTLRCSPISGHKSVSWYQQVLGQGPQFIFQYYEKEERGRGNFPDRFSARQFPNYSSELNVNALLLGDSALYLCASIGGGRTGNTEAFFGQGTRLTVV.

This clonotype showed up many times. V usage is TRBV25-1 and J usage is TRBJ1-1; no clear D gene. The V end lost 3 bases, the J end lost 5 bases, and 13 bases lay between the germline ends. Germline CDR1 MGHDK, CDR2 SYGVNS. The CDR3 totals 14 residues. The CDR3 reads CASSDRSEWTEAFF. The CDR3 bases are TGTGCCAGCAGTGATCGCAGCGAATGGACTGAAGCTTTCTTT.

This clonotype turned up a few times. The chain recombines TRBV11-1 with TRBJ1-2; D remains ambiguous. Trimming cost V 4 bases and J 5 bases, with 8 bases left between them. The germline V gene encodes CDR1 SGHAT and CDR2 FQDESV (reference sequence). This CDR3 region has 12 residues. In nucleotides, the CDR3 is TGTGCCAGCAGCTCCTACGAATATGGCTACACCTTC. Translating gives CASSSYEYGYTF. Based on the CDR3 plus reference TRBV11-1 and TRBJ1-2, the full variable domain is EAEVAQSPRYKITEKSQAVAFWCDPISGHATLYWYRQILGQGPELLVQFQDESVVDDSQLPKDRFSAERLKGVDSTLKIQPAELGDSAMYLCASSSYEYGYTFGSGTRLTVV.

This clonotype was recorded a few times. The rearrangement links TRBV20-1 to TRBJ1-1; maybe TRBD1 (6 bases). The ends were cut back, 5 bases at V and 0 bases at J, with 13 bases in the middle. The germline gives CDR1 DFQATT, CDR2 SNEGSKA (reference sequence). The CDR3 sequence is 14 residues long. The CDR3 loop is CSARRGGVNTEAFF. CDR3 bases: TGCAGTGCTCGCAGGGGAGGTGTGAACACTGAAGCTTTCTTT.

Only a few counts were recorded for this clonotype. This sequence joins TRBV5-6 and TRBJ2-1; 12 positions match TRBD2. This CDR3 contains 16 residues. With V trimmed by 2 bases and J by 2 bases, 2 bases remained unmatched. Germline V lookup: CDR1 SGHDT, CDR2 YYEEEE. CDR3 protein: CASSFLAGGTYNEQFF. As DNA, the CDR3 is TGTGCCAGCAGCTTCCTAGCGGGGGGGACCTACAATGAGCAGTTCTTC.

The chain uses TRBV12-3 or TRBV12-4 and TRBJ1-5; TRBD1 aligns across 7 bases. CDR3 length: 14 amino acids. V lost 5 bases and J lost 7; bases outside the gene matches: 8. The CDR3 region is CASSVRDRRQPQHF. The CDR3 DNA is TGTGCCAGCAGTGTCCGGGACAGAAGGCAGCCCCAGCATTTT.

This clonotype appeared a few times. The chain employs TRBV19 and TRBJ1-5, with a tentative D call TRBD1 (6 bases). Per the germline V gene, CDR1 is LNHDA and CDR2 is SQIVND (reference sequence). V lost 7 bases to trimming and J lost 9 bases, with 25 bases between them. The CDR3 sequence is 16 residues long. This chain's CDR3 is CASTQGTGNRGSPQHF. In DNA form, the CDR3 reads TGTGCCAGTACCCAGGGGACCGGCAATCGGGGTTCGCCCCAGCATTTT.

This clonotype has a handful of counts. The J gene is TRBJ2-1, the V gene TRBV5-4, with TRBD2 identical over 7 bases. Germline V gives CDR1 SGHNT, CDR2 YYREEE (reference sequence). The CDR3 length is 14 residues. The V segment lost 2 bases and the J segment 6 bases; nucleotides outside the gene matches: 5. The CDR3 reads CASSFRGEGNEQFF. As DNA, the CDR3 is TGTGCCAGCAGCTTTCGGGGGGAAGGCAATGAGCAGTTCTTC. Complete variable domain (other parts from reference TRBV5-4 and TRBJ2-1): ETGVTQSPTHLIKTRGQQVTLRCSSQSGHNTVSWYQQALGQGPQFIFQYYREEENGRGNFPPRFSGLQFPNYSSELNVNALELDDSALYLCASSFRGEGNEQFFGPGTRLTVL.

This clonotype was seen more than once but under ten times. J is TRBJ2-7 and V is TRBV5-5; D might be TRBD2 (5 bases). Germline V gene sequence: CDR1 SGHKS, CDR2 YYEKEE (reference sequence). This CDR3 region has 13 residues. Trimming removed 3 bases at V and 2 bases at J, with 9 bases between. CDR3 loop: CASSWRVAYEQYV. The CDR3 DNA is TGTGCCAGCAGCTGGCGGGTCGCCTACGAGCAGTACGTC.

J is TRBJ1-1 and V is TRBV28, with 8 bases fitting TRBD1. This CDR3 region has 16 residues. CDR1 and CDR2 (germline): MDHEN, SYDVKM. Trimming at V came to 1 base and at J to 1 base, leaving 5 bases not matched to a gene. The CDR3 reads CASSLFRGRENTEAFF. The CDR3 DNA reads as TGTGCCAGCAGTTTATTCAGGGGGCGAGAGAACACTGAAGCTTTCTTT. The complete variable domain, with remaining parts taken from reference TRBV28 and TRBJ1-1, reads DVKVTQSSRYLVKRTGEKVFLECVQDMDHENMFWYRQDPGLGLRLIYFSYDVKMKEKGDIPEGYSVSREKKERFSLILESASTNQTSMYLCASSLFRGRENTEAFFGQGTRLTVV.

This clonotype was counted between two and nine times. The rearrangement uses TRBV6-5 and TRBJ2-6; D is unclear. In germline, CDR1 is MNHEY, CDR2 SVGAGI. The CDR3 totals 15 residues. Between the trimmed V and J ends, which lost 4 bases and 1 base, there was a span of 8 bases. The CDR3 nucleotides read TGTGCCAGCAGTTTTGGGTCATCTGGGGCCAACGTCCTGACTTTC. The encoded protein is CASSFGSSGANVLTF.

This clonotype came up a few times. The chain couples TRBV20-1 to TRBJ1-1; 7 bases match TRBD1. The CDR3 length is 15 residues. After removal of 2 bases from V and 0 bases from J, the junction contained 6 bases not matched to a gene. CDR1 and CDR2 (germline): DFQATT, SNEGSKA (reference sequence). The CDR3 loop reads CSARKQGLMNTEAFF. The CDR3 nucleotides are TGCAGTGCTAGAAAACAGGGGCTAATGAACACTGAAGCTTTCTTT.

The chain couples TRBV29-1 to TRBJ1-2, with D perhaps TRBD1 (6 bases). This CDR3 is built from 13 residues. V was trimmed by 0 bases and J by 4 bases, leaving 9 bases between them. In germline, CDR1 is SQVTM, CDR2 ANQGSEA. CDR3 DNA sequence: TGCAGCGTTGAAGACCCGACAGGCTATGGCTACACCTTC. Encoded protein: CSVEDPTGYGYTF. The whole variable domain, filled in from reference TRBV29-1 and TRBJ1-2, reads SAVISQKPSRDICQRGTSLTIQCQVDSQVTMMFWYRQQPGQSLTLIATANQGSEATYESGFVIDKFPISRPNLTFSTLTVSNMSPEDSSIYLCSVEDPTGYGYTFGSGTRLTVV.

This clonotype was picked up a small number of times. The V call is TRBV28, the J call TRBJ2-2, with D hard to call. CDR1 and CDR2 from the germline V gene are MDHEN and SYDVKM. V was trimmed by 10 bases and J by 3 bases, leaving 9 bases between them. This CDR3 comprises 12 residues. CDR3 DNA: TGTGCCACCGAAAGGGACACCGGGGAGCTGTTTTTT. As protein: CATERDTGELFF.

This clonotype was picked up a small number of times. The CDR3 DNA reads as TGCGCCAGCAGCCAAGGGGTCCGGGGATGGGCCGGGGAGCTGTTTTTT. This encodes CASSQGVRGWAGELFF. V and J are TRBV4-3 and TRBJ2-2, with D possibly being TRBD2 (5 bases). Trimming removed 1 base at V and 6 bases at J, with 15 bases between. The CDR3 loop spans 16 amino acids. The germline CDR1 and CDR2 sequences are LGHNA and YSLEER.

The chain employs TRBV7-2 and TRBJ1-5; D is unclear. There are 15 residues in the CDR3. Germline V gives CDR1 SGHTA, CDR2 FQGNSA. V lost 1 base and J lost 6, with 13 bases in between. The CDR3 sequence: CASSLVGTRSQPQHF. The CDR3 DNA sequence: TGTGCCAGCAGCTTAGTCGGCACCCGATCTCAGCCCCAGCATTTT.

The chain joins TRBV28 to TRBJ2-2; 8 nucleotides line up with TRBD1. Germline CDR1 reads MDHEN; CDR2 reads SYDVKM. The CDR3 spans 15 residues. The V and J ends lost 10 bases and 6 bases, in that order; junction bases with no gene match: 13. CDR3 region: CAIGWTGRGSGELFF. The CDR3 DNA follows: TGTGCCATTGGATGGACAGGGAGAGGTTCCGGGGAGCTGTTTTTT.

The table lists this clonotype with a few counts. This chain connects TRBV29-1 to TRBJ2-5; D remains unclear. Germline CDR1 and CDR2: SQVTM and ANQGSEA. This CDR3 has 12 residues. The ends were cut back, 6 bases at V and 1 base at J, with 9 bases in the middle. Here the CDR3 reads CSVGNFQETQYF. In DNA form, the CDR3 reads TGCAGCGTCGGAAATTTCCAAGAGACCCAGTACTTC.

This clonotype was recorded many times. The chain employs TRBV5-1 and TRBJ2-7; the D is unclear. Looked up from germline, CDR1 is SGHRS and CDR2 is YFSETQ. CDR3 length: 14 residues. With 0 bases removed from V and 0 bases from J, the gap between germline ends came to 7 bases. The CDR3: CASSLETASYEQYF. DNA for the CDR3: TGCGCCAGCAGCTTGGAGACTGCCTCCTACGAGCAGTACTTC.

As to this clonotype: A much more abundant neighbour one base away suggests this may be a read error. V and J are TRBV20-1 and TRBJ2-1; the D gene is possibly TRBD1 (5 bases). V was shortened by 2 bases and J by 11 bases, with 25 bases between the two germline ends. The CDR3 spans 16 residues. In germline, CDR1 is DFQATT, CDR2 SNEGSKA (reference sequence). CDR3 sequence reads: CSARSASRGLRNKQFF. The CDR3 region has the DNA TGCAGTGCTAGATCGGCTAGTAGGGGTCTTCGGAATAAGCAGTTCTTC.

This clonotype has ten or more counts. The chain employs TRBV6-2 or TRBV6-3 and TRBJ2-3; 8 positions agree with TRBD2. Germline V gives CDR1 MNHEY, CDR2 SVGEGT. Unmatched junction bases numbered 10, after V lost 7 bases and J lost 4 bases. The CDR3 sequence is 15 residues long. This CDR3 is CASTFPRGEADTQYF. The CDR3, as DNA: TGTGCCAGCACTTTTCCGCGGGGGGAGGCAGATACGCAGTATTTT.

This clonotype was picked up a small number of times. The J gene is TRBJ2-2, the V gene TRBV7-9; D is undetermined. Per the germline V gene, CDR1 is SEHNR and CDR2 is FQNEAQ (reference sequence). There are 16 residues in the CDR3. V was clipped by 1 base and J by 6 bases, with 15 bases between them. This CDR3 is CASSLEGPVDPGELFF. In nucleotides, the CDR3 is TGTGCCAGCAGCTTAGAGGGTCCGGTAGACCCCGGGGAGCTGTTTTTT. Combining the CDR3 with reference TRBV7-9 and TRBJ2-2 gives the whole variable domain DTGVSQNPRHKITKRGQNVTFRCDPISEHNRLYWYRQTLGQGPEFLTYFQNEAQLEKSRLLSDRFSAERPKGSFSTLEIQRTEQGDSAMYLCASSLEGPVDPGELFFGEGSRLTVL.

This clonotype showed up just a few times. The chain links TRBV7-2 to TRBJ1-2; perhaps TRBD1 as D (5 bases). Germline V CDR1 and CDR2: SGHTA, FQGNSA. CDR3 length equals 15 residues. The V and J ends lost 5 bases and 5 bases respectively, with 18 bases between them. This chain's CDR3 is CASSHRGGEGYGYTF. In DNA form, the CDR3 reads TGTGCCAGCAGCCATAGGGGCGGGGAAGGTTATGGCTACACCTTC.

This clonotype was seen a handful of times. The chain couples TRBV12-3 or TRBV12-4 to TRBJ1-3, with a tentative D call TRBD1 (5 bases). The germline V and J ends were trimmed by 6 bases and 0 bases, with 15 bases remaining between them. This CDR3 is 16 amino acids long. The CDR3: CASSYLGPLSGNTIYF. CDR3 bases: TGTGCCAGCAGCTATTTGGGGCCACTCTCTGGAAACACCATATATTTT.

This clonotype showed up just a few times. V gene TRBV7-2 combines with J gene TRBJ2-3; 8 bases map to TRBD1. The CDR3 runs to 15 residues. Germline assignment: CDR1 SGHTA and CDR2 FQGNSA. V gave up 5 bases and J gave up 2 bases; unmatched junction bases: 6. The CDR3 loop is CASSPRTGITDTQYF. The CDR3 nucleotides are TGTGCCAGCAGCCCCCGGACAGGGATCACAGATACGCAGTATTTT.

This chain connects TRBV5-6 to TRBJ2-7; D perhaps matches TRBD1 (6 bases). V lost 2 bases and J 2 bases, leaving 11 bases between the germline ends. This CDR3 spans 14 amino acids. Per germline, CDR1 SGHDT and CDR2 YYEEEE. Here the CDR3 DNA reads TGTGCCAGCAGCTTAGACAGGTCCCCCTACGAGCAGTACTTC. It specifies CASSLDRSPYEQYF.

This clonotype appeared many times. V usage is TRBV18 and J usage is TRBJ2-2; maybe TRBD1 (6 bases). The germline gives CDR1 KGHSH, CDR2 LQKENI. This CDR3 has 15 amino acids. With 0 bases removed from V and 4 bases from J, the gap between germline ends came to 9 bases. The CDR3 nucleotides are TGTGCCAGCTCACCACCGGGACAAGGCACCGGGGAGCTGTTTTTT. Its translation is CASSPPGQGTGELFF.